Detailed here is one T cell receptor (beta chain). What it binds is not known. Within the sample, other DNA sequences also encode this same CDR3. The record originates from a study of shared clonotypes between healthy human individuals. Division of CD4+ cells produced a CD45RA+ naive subset and a CD45RA-negative memory subset. TCRdb's copy holds only in-frame clones and misses some; the assay was immunoSEQ multiplex PCR. The sample lists fewer than 200,000 clones, approximately 70% occurring once. Study outcomes and limitations: Clonotype sharing among donors was thought likely to change with sequencing depth.

Deletions cut 2 bases from V and 5 bases from J, with 9 bases between. The CDR3 consists of 13 residues. Germline V gene lookup returns CDR1 MDHEN and CDR2 SYDVKM. This chain joins TRBV28 and TRBJ1-2; weak D call: TRBD1 (5 bases). Input material: memory CD4+ T cells sorted from blood. Subset denoted: CD45RA-negative fraction. The TCR sequence derives from a man aged 25-45 years in good health. CDR3 sequence: CASSLTGVYGYTF. The CDR3 DNA reads as TGTGCCAGCAGTTTAACAGGTGTATATGGCTACACCTTC.